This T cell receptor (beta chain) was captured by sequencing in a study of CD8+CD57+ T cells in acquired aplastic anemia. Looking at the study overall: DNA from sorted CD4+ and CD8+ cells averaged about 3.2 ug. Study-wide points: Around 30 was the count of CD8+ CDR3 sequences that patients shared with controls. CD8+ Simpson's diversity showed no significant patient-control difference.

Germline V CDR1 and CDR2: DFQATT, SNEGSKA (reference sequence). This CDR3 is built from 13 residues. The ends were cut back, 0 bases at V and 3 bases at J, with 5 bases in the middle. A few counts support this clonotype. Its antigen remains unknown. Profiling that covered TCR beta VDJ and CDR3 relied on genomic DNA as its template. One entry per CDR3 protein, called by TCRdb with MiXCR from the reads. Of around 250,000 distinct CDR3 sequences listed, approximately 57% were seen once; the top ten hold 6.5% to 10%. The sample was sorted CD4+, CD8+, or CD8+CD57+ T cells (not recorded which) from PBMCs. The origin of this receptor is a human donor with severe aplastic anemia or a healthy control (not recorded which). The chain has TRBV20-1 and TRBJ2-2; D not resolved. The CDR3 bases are TGCAGTGCTAGAGATTCATACACCGGGGAGCTGTTTTTT. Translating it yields CSARDSYTGELFF.